Sequencing of this TCR beta chain was carried out in a study of response to subunit inactivated influenza vaccine. TCRdb passed the RT-PCR reads through MiXCR, listing each CDR3 protein once. The profile shows approximately 680,000 distinct CDR3 sequences, around 16% of them singletons. Study-level findings and limits: The authors suggested that few new T cells are recruited per seasonal influenza vaccination.

The CDR3 spans 16 residues. CDR1 is SGHVS and CDR2 is FQNEAQ in the germline V gene. After removal of 5 bases from V and 1 base from J, the junction contained 6 bases not matched to a gene. This clonotype was seen once. The antigen remains undetermined. The gene calls are TRBV7-8 and TRBJ2-1, with 9 bases aligning to TRBD2. This specimen was PBMCs from blood, taken less than 13 days after vaccination. The receptor's source is a man between 50 and 59 years old who received an inactivated influenza vaccine. Written as DNA, the CDR3 is TGTGCCAGCAGCATTAGCGGGAGTAGGTCCTACAATGAGCAGTTCTTC. It specifies CASSISGSRSYNEQFF.